Shown below are 13 T cell receptor beta chains from a single sample sequenced in a study of blood T cell repertoires in COVID-19. Sequenced by immunoSEQ multiplex PCR; TCRdb stores in-frame clones only, minus some. The data show a few hundred thousand clones, about 85% seen once. Sequencing used PBMCs or T cells enriched from blood (not recorded which). The receptors shown here come from a woman aged 45-60 years who had been exposed to COVID-19.

For the CDR3, the DNA is TGTGCCAGCAGTCCTCGAGGACTCTTCGAGGGGGATCAGCCCCAGCATTTT. The encoded protein is CASSPRGLFEGDQPQHF. The rearrangement uses TRBV6-6 and TRBJ1-5; tentative D call: TRBD1 (6 bases). The CDR3 has 17 amino acids. Deletions cut 5 bases from V and 5 bases from J, with 22 bases between. CDR1 and CDR2 from the germline V gene are MNHNY and SVGAGI (reference sequence).

V and J are TRBV19 and TRBJ1-5; D is perhaps TRBD1 (6 bases). The germline CDR1 and CDR2 sequences are LNHDA and SQIVND (reference sequence). Trimming pared 10 bases from V and 0 bases from J, leaving 16 bases between. The CDR3 is 15 amino acids. The CDR3, as DNA: TGTGCCACCAAATTACAGGGCTATAGCAATCAGCCCCAGCATTTT. It translates to CATKLQGYSNQPQHF. The complete variable domain, with remaining parts taken from reference TRBV19 and TRBJ1-5, reads DGGITQSPKYLFRKEGQNVTLSCEQNLNHDAMYWYRQDPGQGLRLIYYSQIVNDFQKGDIAEGYSVSREKKESFPLTVTSAQKNPTAFYLCATKLQGYSNQPQHFGDGTRLSIL.

This chain joins TRBV28 and TRBJ1-4; perhaps TRBD1 as D (5 bases). V was trimmed by 11 bases and J by 8 bases, leaving 18 bases between them. There are 13 residues in the CDR3. The germline CDR1 and CDR2 sequences are MDHEN and SYDVKM. CDR3 protein: CAVGGGVGEKLFF. DNA of the CDR3: TGTGCCGTCGGCGGGGGGGTAGGAGAAAAACTGTTTTTT.

This clone turned up a few times. The genes are TRBV5-1 and TRBJ1-2, with 10 bases matching TRBD1. Germline V gives CDR1 SGHRS, CDR2 YFSETQ. This CDR3 region has 15 residues. The trim removed 4 bases at V and 5 bases at J, leaving 8 bases unmatched. CDR3 sequence: CASSPDGTGEYGYTF. The CDR3 DNA is TGCGCCAGCAGCCCCGACGGGACAGGGGAATATGGCTACACCTTC.

This clone came up once. The V gene is TRBV3-1 (or the pseudogene TRBV3-2), the J gene TRBJ1-2; possible D gene TRBD1, 5 bases. This CDR3 has 13 amino acids. The germline V and J ends were trimmed by 6 bases and 6 bases, with 14 bases remaining between them. The germline V gene encodes CDR1 LGHDT and CDR2 YNNKEL (reference sequence). For the CDR3, the DNA is TGTGCCAGCAGTCGGAGGGCGGGGGATGGCTACACCTTC. The encoded protein is CASSRRAGDGYTF.

This chain joins TRBV3-1 (or the pseudogene TRBV3-2) and TRBJ1-6, with 9 positions matching TRBD1. Losses at the gene ends were 2 bases for V and 9 bases for J; bases not matched to a gene: 5. Germline V gives CDR1 LGHDT, CDR2 YNNKEL (reference sequence). This CDR3 is 15 amino acids long. The DNA for the CDR3 is TGTGCCAGCAGCCAACGGACAGGGGTCGGTTCACCCCTCCACTTT. Encoded protein: CASSQRTGVGSPLHF.

The chain uses TRBV7-9 and TRBJ1-5; D unresolved. V gave up 1 base and J gave up 4 bases, with 5 bases separating them. This CDR3 spans 13 amino acids. Germline assignment: CDR1 SEHNR and CDR2 FQNEAQ (reference sequence). CDR3 coding DNA: TGTGCCAGCAGCTTAGAACAGAATCAGCCCCAGCATTTT. The encoded protein is CASSLEQNQPQHF.

The CDR3 DNA sequence: TGTGCCATTTCCACCCCGGGACAGGGGAACAATCAGCCCCAGCATTTT. It is translated as CAISTPGQGNNQPQHF. The chain links TRBV28 to TRBJ1-5; 10 nucleotides match TRBD1. The CDR3 contains 16 residues. Trimming took 10 bases from V and 3 from J; bases not matched to a gene: 12. Germline lookup yields CDR1 MDHEN and CDR2 SYDVKM.

DNA of the CDR3: TGTGCCAGCAGTGAACGGGCAGGGGGCGGCACTGAAGCTTTCTTT. This sequence encodes CASSERAGGGTEAFF. This sequence joins TRBV2 and TRBJ1-1, with TRBD1 identical over 8 bases. The junction had 6 bases not matched to a gene; V was cut back by 2 bases and J by 4 bases. The CDR3 is made up of 15 amino acids. Germline V CDR1 and CDR2: SNHLY, FYNNEI.

This clone was seen just once. V gene TRBV14 combines with J gene TRBJ1-6, with a weak D call TRBD1 (5 bases). The germline gives CDR1 SGHDN, CDR2 FVKESK. V gave up 4 bases and J gave up 4 bases, with 14 bases separating them. This CDR3 comprises 16 residues. CDR3 region: CASSRRDGTYNSPLHF. CDR3 sequence (DNA): TGTGCCAGCAGCCGCAGGGACGGGACTTATAATTCACCCCTCCACTTT.

The CDR3 coding sequence is TGCGCCAGCAGTTCAGAGGGACAGGGCGTTACCGGGGAGCTGTTTTTT. It specifies CASSSEGQGVTGELFF. This chain links TRBV4-1 with TRBJ2-2; 9 positions agree with TRBD1. The V gene end was trimmed by 6 bases and the J gene end by 5 bases; junction bases not matched to a gene: 10. The length of the CDR3 is 16 residues. Germline V gene data show CDR1 as MGHRA and CDR2 as YSYEKL.

This chain connects TRBV5-1 to TRBJ1-5; D may be TRBD1 (5 bases). The germline V and J ends were trimmed by 4 bases and 9 bases, with 17 bases remaining between them. Germline V CDR1 and CDR2: SGHRS, YFSETQ. The length of the CDR3 is 14 residues. This CDR3 reads CASSRDGSLGPQHF. The CDR3 DNA follows: TGCGCCAGCAGCCGGGACGGGAGCCTCGGGCCCCAGCATTTT.

The rearrangement uses TRBV6-5 and TRBJ1-1; TRBD1 is a possible D gene (5 bases). The germline gives CDR1 MNHEY, CDR2 SVGAGI. Between the trimmed V and J ends, which lost 6 bases and 1 base, there was a span of 15 bases. CDR3 length: 15 amino acids. The CDR3 here is CASSPGGTWNTEAFF. The CDR3 DNA reads TGTGCCAGCAGCCCCGGGGGGACCTGGAACACTGAAGCTTTCTTT.